This is a list of T cell receptor beta chains from one sample in a study of T cell responses to AZD1222 COVID-19 vaccine. Sequencing used immunoSEQ multiplex PCR; TCRdb keeps in-frame clones, though not all of them. The sample lists about 48,000 clones, approximately 86% seen once, with 6% to 8% in the top ten. The starting material was peripheral blood, obtained 28 days after the second AZD1222 dose. These receptors were collected from an adult who received the AZD1222 COVID-19 vaccine. Both conserved end residues are part of each CDR3. Fields, in order: V gene, J gene, D gene, clone size, CDR3 DNA, CDR3 protein. The D gene is left open where the match is weak. Not every row has a clone size; where given, it reads once, few, many or a size class.

>TRBV5-1|TRBJ1-1|.|.
TGCGCCAGCAGCCTGGCACCACGGGGGGGCGCCGGGGGTGAAGCTTTCTTT
CASSLAPRGGAGGEAFF
>TRBV5-1|TRBJ2-3|.|.
TGCGCCAGCAGCTTGAGGGGACAATACACAGATACGCAGTATTTT
CASSLRGQYTDTQYF
>TRBV7-6|TRBJ2-1|TRBD2|.
TGTGCCAGCAGCTTAGCCCCTAGCGGGGGCTACAATGAGCAGTTCTTC
CASSLAPSGGYNEQFF
>TRBV2|TRBJ1-3|.|.
TGTGCCAGCAGTGAACTCGGCGGGAGGGTCTCTGGAAACACCATATATTTT
CASSELGGRVSGNTIYF
>TRBV28|TRBJ2-2|TRBD2|.
TGTGCCAGCAGTTTTGGGACTAGCGGGATTACCGGGGAGCTGTTTTTT
CASSFGTSGITGELFF
>TRBV18|TRBJ1-2|.|.
TGTGCCAGCTCACCAGGAGGGGTCGGTGGCTACACCTTC
CASSPGGVGGYTF
>TRBV5-4|TRBJ2-7|TRBD1|.
TGTGCCAGCAGCTTGGCCAAAGGGACAGGGACCTACGAGCAGTACTTC
CASSLAKGTGTYEQYF
>TRBV27|TRBJ2-1|.|.
TGTGCCAGCAGTTTACGACTCGCGCTACGTGAGCAGTTCTTC
CASSLRLALREQFF
>TRBV28|TRBJ1-2|TRBD1|.
TGTGCCAGCGGACAGGCACAGTATGGCTACACCTTC
CASGQAQYGYTF
>TRBV4-2|TRBJ2-7|TRBD2|.
TGTGCCAGCAGCCAAGCTCGGACTAGCGATGCCTACGAGCAGTACTTC
CASSQARTSDAYEQYF
>TRBV19|TRBJ2-3|.|.
TGTGCCAGTACCCCAGGTATGAGCACAGATACGCAGTATTTT
CASTPGMSTDTQYF
>TRBV28|TRBJ2-1|.|.
TGTGCCAGCAGTTCCGCATACAATGAGCAGTTCTTC
CASSSAYNEQFF
>TRBV28|TRBJ2-1|.|.
TGTGCCAGCAGTCCGGACCGCTTCTCCTACAATGAGCAGTTCTTC
CASSPDRFSYNEQFF
>TRBV7-2|TRBJ1-3|.|.
TGTGCCAGCAGCTTCGGGGTTATCGGCTCTGGAAACACCATATATTTT
CASSFGVIGSGNTIYF
>TRBV20-1|TRBJ2-3|.|.
TGCAGTGCTGGATATTCAGATACGCAGTATTTT
CSAGYSDTQYF
>TRBV29-1|TRBJ1-1|.|.
TGCAGCGTTGACCGGGGATTGTTGAACACTGAAGCTTTCTTT
CSVDRGLLNTEAFF
>TRBV7-2|TRBJ1-1|TRBD1|once
TGTGCCAGCAGCCCCGACAGGGTGGGGCCCATGAACACTGAAGCTTTCTTT
CASSPDRVGPMNTEAFF
>TRBV27|TRBJ1-5|.|.
TGTGCCACCATGAATCAGCCCCAGCATTTT
CATMNQPQHF
>TRBV18|TRBJ1-5|.|.
TGTGCCAGCTCACCAATCCGCGGGACACCTAATCAGCCCCAGCATTTT
CASSPIRGTPNQPQHF
>TRBV2|TRBJ1-6|TRBD1|.
TGTGCCAGCAGGGCCTCCGGGACAGATAATTCACCCCTCCACTTT
CASRASGTDNSPLHF
>TRBV5-8|TRBJ2-2|.|.
TGTGCCAGCAGCTTGAGTAGCTGGGTATCGAACACCGGGGAGCTGTTTTTT
CASSLSSWVSNTGELFF
>TRBV6-1|TRBJ2-5|.|.
TGTGCCAGCAGTGAAGGTTGGGGCGGGGAGACCCAGTACTTC
CASSEGWGGETQYF
>TRBV7-8|TRBJ1-2|.|.
TGTGCCAGCAGCAAAGGCGGGACGGTTAACTATGGCTACACCTTC
CASSKGGTVNYGYTF
>TRBV7-9|TRBJ1-2|TRBD1|.
TGTGCCAGCAGCTTACAACAAGAAGTGAGACAGGGGGGTATATCGGGCTACACCTTC
CASSLQQEVRQGGISGYTF
>TRBV11-3|TRBJ2-1|TRBD2|.
TGTGCCAGCAGCTCCTTAACGGGAGGGTACAATGAGCAGTTCTTC
CASSSLTGGYNEQFF
>TRBV24-1|TRBJ2-1|TRBD2|.
TGTGCCACCAGTGATCCCTCAGCGGGGAAGTACAATGAGCAGTTCTTC
CATSDPSAGKYNEQFF
>TRBV5-1|TRBJ2-1|.|once
TGCGCCAGCAGCTTAGAGGGTCCTGAGCAGTTCTTC
CASSLEGPEQFF
>TRBV2|TRBJ2-7|.|once
TGTGCCACCAAAGCCCAGGGGTGGGGAACCTACGAGCAGTACTTC
CATKAQGWGTYEQYF
>TRBV27|TRBJ1-6|.|.
TGTGCCAGCAGTTTAGAACCCAACGTCAATTCACCCCTCCACTTT
CASSLEPNVNSPLHF
>TRBV28|TRBJ2-1|.|.
TGTGCCAGCAGTTTCTCCCCATACAATGAGCAGTTCTTC
CASSFSPYNEQFF
>TRBV5-6|TRBJ1-1|.|once
TGTGCCAGCAGCTTGGAGGCAGGGACGGCTTTCTTT
CASSLEAGTAFF
>TRBV18|TRBJ2-7|TRBD2|.
TGTGCCAGCTCACTTGGGACTAGCGGGAGTGGATACGAGCAGTACTTC
CASSLGTSGSGYEQYF
>TRBV15|TRBJ2-1|.|.
TGTGCCACCAGCCCTAAGAGGGTCAGCGGCCTAATATACAATGAGCAGTTCTTC
CATSPKRVSGLIYNEQFF
>TRBV7-2|TRBJ1-5|.|.
TGTGCCAGCAGCTTAGTAGGCCAGAACAATCAGCCCCAGCATTTT
CASSLVGQNNQPQHF
>TRBV10-3|TRBJ2-1|TRBD2|.
TGTGCCATCAGTAGGACTAGCGGACCCTACAATGAGCAGTTCTTC
CAISRTSGPYNEQFF
>TRBV28|TRBJ1-6|.|few
TGTGCCAGCAGTATGGTGGGAGGGGTGGTGAGTTCACCCCTCCACTTT
CASSMVGGVVSSPLHF
>TRBV28|TRBJ2-7|.|medium-sized
TGTGCCAGCAGTCCCCCGGAAACTAGGCTCTTGAAGCAGTACTTC
CASSPPETRLLKQYF
>TRBV11-1|TRBJ2-1|TRBD1|.
TGTGCCAGCAGCCTTCAGGTGACAGGGAGTTATGAGCAGTTCTTC
CASSLQVTGSYEQFF
>TRBV28|TRBJ1-4|.|.
TGTGCCAGCAGCGCTCAAGCCCCCTCAGTAGTGGGTGAAAAACTGTTTTTT
CASSAQAPSVVGEKLFF